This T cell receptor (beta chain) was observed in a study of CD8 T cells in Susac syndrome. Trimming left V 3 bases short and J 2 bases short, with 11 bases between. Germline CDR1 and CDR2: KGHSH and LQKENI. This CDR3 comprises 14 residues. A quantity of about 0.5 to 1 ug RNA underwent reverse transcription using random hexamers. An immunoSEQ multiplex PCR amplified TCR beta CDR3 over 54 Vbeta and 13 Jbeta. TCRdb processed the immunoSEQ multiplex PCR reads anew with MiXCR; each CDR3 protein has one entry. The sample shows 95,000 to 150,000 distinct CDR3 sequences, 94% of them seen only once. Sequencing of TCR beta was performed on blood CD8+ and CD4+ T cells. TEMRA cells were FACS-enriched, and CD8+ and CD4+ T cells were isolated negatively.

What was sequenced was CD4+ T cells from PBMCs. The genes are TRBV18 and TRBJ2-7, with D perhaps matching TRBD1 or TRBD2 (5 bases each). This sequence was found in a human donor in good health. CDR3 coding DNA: TGTGCCAGCTCACCCCCTGGGACCCCCTACGAGCAGTACTTC. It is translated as CASSPPGTPYEQYF. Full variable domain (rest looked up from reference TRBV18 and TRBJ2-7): NAGVMQNPRHLVRRRGQEARLRCSPMKGHSHVYWYRQLPEEGLKFMVYLQKENIIDESGMPKERFSAEFPKEGPSILRIQQVVRGDSAAYFCASSPPGTPYEQYFGPGTRLTVT.